This T cell receptor beta chain was identified in a study of CD8 T cells in Susac syndrome. V was pared by 3 bases and J by 7 bases, with 5 bases of the junction left unmatched. This CDR3 spans 12 amino acids. Germline V gene data show CDR1 as SQVTM and CDR2 as ANQGSEA. When the RNA was reverse transcribed, random hexamers were used with an input of roughly 0.45 to 1 ug. TCRdb analysed the immunoSEQ multiplex PCR reads with MiXCR anew, one entry per CDR3 protein. The profile covers 110,000 to 150,000 distinct CDR3 sequences, with approximately 94% appearing a single time and around 0.08% taken by the ten largest.

The rearrangement links TRBV29-1 to TRBJ2-7; TRBD2 matches 8 bases. Sample: CD4+ T cells from PBMCs. This sequence originates from a human donor with Susac syndrome. CDR3 nucleotides: TGCAGCGTTGATGGGACTAGTGATGAGCAGTACTTC. Its protein product is CSVDGTSDEQYF.